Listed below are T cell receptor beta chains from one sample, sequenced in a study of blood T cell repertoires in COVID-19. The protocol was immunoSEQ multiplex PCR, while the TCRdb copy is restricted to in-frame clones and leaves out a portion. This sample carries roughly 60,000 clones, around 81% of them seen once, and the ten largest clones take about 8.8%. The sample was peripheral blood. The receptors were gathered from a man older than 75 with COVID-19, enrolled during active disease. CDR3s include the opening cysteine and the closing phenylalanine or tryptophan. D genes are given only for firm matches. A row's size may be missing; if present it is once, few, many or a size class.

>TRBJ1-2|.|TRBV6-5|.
CASSYVGEGAYGYTF
TGTGCCAGCAGTTACGTTGGGGAGGGCGCCTATGGCTACACCTTC
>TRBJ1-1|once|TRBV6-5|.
CASTSPQGGTEAFF
TGTGCCAGCACCTCCCCGCAGGGTGGCACTGAAGCTTTCTTT
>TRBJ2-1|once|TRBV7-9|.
CASKSGGSYNEQFF
TGTGCCAGCAAATCCGGGGGCTCCTACAATGAGCAGTTCTTC
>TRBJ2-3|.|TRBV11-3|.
CASSLGREHSTDTQYF
TGTGCCAGCAGCTTAGGCCGAGAGCATAGCACAGATACGCAGTATTTT
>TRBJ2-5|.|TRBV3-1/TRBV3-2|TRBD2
CASSQEVEASGRALETQYF
TGTGCCAGCAGCCAAGAAGTCGAGGCTAGCGGGAGGGCCCTTGAGACCCAGTACTTC
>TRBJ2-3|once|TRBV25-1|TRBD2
CASSPGLSTDTQYF
TGTGCCAGCAGCCCGGGACTAAGCACAGATACGCAGTATTTT
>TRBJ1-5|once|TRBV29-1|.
CSAGQGSNQPQHF
TGCAGCGCAGGCCAGGGGAGCAATCAGCCCCAGCATTTT
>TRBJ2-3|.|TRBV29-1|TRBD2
CSVDPVTSGGLDTQYF
TGCAGCGTTGATCCGGTGACTAGCGGGGGGCTAGATACGCAGTATTTT
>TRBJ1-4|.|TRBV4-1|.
CASSQEGALEKLFF
TGCGCCAGCAGCCAAGAAGGGGCTCTTGAAAAACTGTTTTTT
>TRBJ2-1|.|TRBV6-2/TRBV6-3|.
CASSYHSRENEQFF
TGTGCCAGCAGTTACCACTCCAGGGAAAACGAGCAGTTCTTC
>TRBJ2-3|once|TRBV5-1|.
CASSQATVDTQYF
TGCGCCAGCAGCCAAGCGACGGTAGATACGCAGTATTTT
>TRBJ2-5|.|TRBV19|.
CASSSSGQETQYF
TGTGCCAGTAGTAGTAGCGGCCAAGAGACCCAGTACTTC
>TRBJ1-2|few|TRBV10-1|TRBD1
CASSERQGGGYTF
TGCGCCAGCAGTGAGAGACAGGGGGGTGGCTACACCTTC
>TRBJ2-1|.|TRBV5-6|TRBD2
CASSPGLAGVYNEQFF
TGTGCCAGCAGCCCGGGACTAGCGGGAGTCTACAATGAGCAGTTCTTC
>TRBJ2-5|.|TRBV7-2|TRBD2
CASSPGLAGGKETQYF
TGTGCCAGCAGCCCGGGACTAGCGGGAGGGAAAGAGACCCAGTACTTC
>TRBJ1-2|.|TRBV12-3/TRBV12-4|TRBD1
CASSSDREYGYTF
TGTGCCAGCAGTTCCGACAGGGAGTATGGCTACACCTTC
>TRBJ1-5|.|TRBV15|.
CATSRDLGGGSNQPQHF
TGTGCCACCAGCAGAGATCTAGGGGGGGGGAGCAATCAGCCCCAGCATTTT
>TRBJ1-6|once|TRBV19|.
CASSEQNSPLHF
TGTGCCAGTAGTGAACAGAATTCACCCCTCCACTTT
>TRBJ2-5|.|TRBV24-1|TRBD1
CATSDWTGGETQYF
TGTGCCACCAGTGACTGGACAGGGGGAGAGACCCAGTACTTC
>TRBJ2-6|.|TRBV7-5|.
CVRSLDVAGANVLTF
TGTGTCAGAAGCTTAGATGTCGCTGGGGCCAACGTCCTGACTTTC
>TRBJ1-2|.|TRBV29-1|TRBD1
CSVVISGTGVGYGYTF
TGCAGCGTTGTGATCTCCGGGACAGGGGTCGGATATGGCTACACCTTC
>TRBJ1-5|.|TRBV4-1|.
CASSRQTGINQPQHF
TGCGCCAGCAGCCGGCAAACAGGGATCAATCAGCCCCAGCATTTT
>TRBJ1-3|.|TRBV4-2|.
CASSPVPGFGVSSGNTIYF
TGTGCCAGCAGCCCAGTCCCCGGGTTTGGCGTTAGCTCTGGAAACACCATATATTTT
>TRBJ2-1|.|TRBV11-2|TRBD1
CASSVQGFPYNEQFF
TGTGCCAGCAGCGTACAGGGGTTTCCCTACAATGAGCAGTTCTTC
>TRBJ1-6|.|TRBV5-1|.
CASSWDPSGAINSPLHF
TGCGCCAGCAGCTGGGACCCTTCAGGGGCCATTAATTCACCCCTCCACTTT
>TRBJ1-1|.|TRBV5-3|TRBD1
CARSFGTDTEAFF
TGTGCCAGAAGTTTTGGGACAGACACTGAAGCTTTCTTT
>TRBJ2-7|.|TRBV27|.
CASSPPPPYEQYF
TGTGCCAGCAGTCCCCCTCCTCCCTACGAGCAGTACTTC
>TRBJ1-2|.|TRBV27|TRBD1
CASSSRQGMIYGYTF
TGTGCCAGCAGTTCGAGACAGGGAATGATCTATGGCTACACCTTC
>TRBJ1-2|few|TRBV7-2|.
CASSLVSQMEGYTF
TGTGCCAGCAGCTTAGTTTCCCAAATGGAGGGCTACACCTTC
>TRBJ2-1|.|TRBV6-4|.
CASSQGRYNEQFF
TGTGCCAGCAGTCAGGGGCGGTACAATGAGCAGTTCTTC
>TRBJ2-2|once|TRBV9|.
CASSVGGSGTGELFF
TGTGCCAGCAGCGTCGGAGGCAGCGGCACCGGGGAGCTGTTTTTT
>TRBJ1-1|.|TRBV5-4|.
CATSPPQGVNTEAFF
TGTGCCACCTCTCCCCCCCAGGGCGTGAACACTGAAGCTTTCTTT
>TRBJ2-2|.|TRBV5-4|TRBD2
CASSLSGRGTGELFF
TGTGCCAGCAGCCTGAGCGGGAGAGGGACCGGGGAGCTGTTTTTT
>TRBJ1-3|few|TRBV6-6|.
CASRPPGVSGNTIYF
TGTGCCAGCAGGCCCCCGGGGGTCTCTGGAAACACCATATATTTT
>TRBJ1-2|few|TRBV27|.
CASSLSRGHNYGYTF
TGTGCCAGCAGTTTATCGCGAGGACACAACTATGGCTACACCTTC
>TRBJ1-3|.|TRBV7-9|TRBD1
CASSLTTGQSSGNTIYF
TGTGCCAGCAGCTTGACGACAGGGCAAAGCTCTGGAAACACCATATATTTT
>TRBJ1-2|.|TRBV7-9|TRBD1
CASSLIGTGLRRRGYTF
TGTGCCAGCAGCCTGATAGGGACAGGGTTAAGGCGGCGTGGCTACACCTTC
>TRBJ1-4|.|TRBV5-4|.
CASSSENRIQGEKLFF
TGTGCCAGCAGCTCGGAGAACAGGATCCAGGGTGAAAAACTGTTTTTT
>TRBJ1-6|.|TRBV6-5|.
CASSYSSQALNSPLHF
TGTGCCAGCAGTTACTCCAGCCAGGCCCTTAATTCACCCCTCCACTTT
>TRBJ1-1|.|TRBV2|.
CASSSHYRGSEAFF
TGTGCCAGCAGCTCTCATTATAGGGGTTCGGAAGCTTTCTTT
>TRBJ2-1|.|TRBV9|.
CASSVVGIGQGSYNEQFF
TGTGCCAGCAGCGTAGTCGGTATTGGGCAGGGGTCTTACAATGAGCAGTTCTTC
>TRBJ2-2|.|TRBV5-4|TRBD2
CASSLGLAGGTGELFF
TGTGCCAGCAGCTTGGGCCTAGCGGGGGGGACCGGGGAGCTGTTTTTT
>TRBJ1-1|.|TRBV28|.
CASISGGYSSTEAFF
TGTGCCAGCATCTCGGGAGGGTATTCGAGCACTGAAGCTTTCTTT
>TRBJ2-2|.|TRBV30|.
CAPRRNSGELFF
TGTGCCCCAAGGAGGAACTCCGGGGAGCTGTTTTTT
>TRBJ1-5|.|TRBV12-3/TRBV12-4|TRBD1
CASQGQGDQPQHF
TGTGCCAGCCAGGGACAGGGCGATCAGCCCCAGCATTTT
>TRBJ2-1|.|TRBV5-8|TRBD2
CASSFPGLDHNEQFF
TGTGCCAGCAGCTTCCCGGGACTAGACCACAATGAGCAGTTCTTC
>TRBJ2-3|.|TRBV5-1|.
CASSLGAGLSTDTQYF
TGCGCCAGCAGCTTAGGGGCCGGATTGAGCACAGATACGCAGTATTTT
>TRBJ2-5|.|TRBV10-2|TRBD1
CASSETTGGQETQYF
TGCGCCAGCAGTGAGACTACAGGGGGTCAAGAGACCCAGTACTTC
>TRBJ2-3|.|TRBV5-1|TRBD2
CASSWGLAGGLLYF
TGCGCCAGCAGCTGGGGACTAGCGGGGGGGCTCTTGTATTTT
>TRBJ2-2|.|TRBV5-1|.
CASSLDTSRPTGELFF
TGCGCCAGCAGCTTGGACACTAGCAGACCCACCGGGGAGCTGTTTTTT
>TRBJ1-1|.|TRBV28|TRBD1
CASSAQTGKMLGRNTEAFF
TGTGCCAGCAGTGCCCAGACAGGGAAAATGTTGGGGAGGAACACTGAAGCTTTCTTT
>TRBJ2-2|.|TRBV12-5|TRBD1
CASGTGLVGELFF
TGTGCTTCCGGGACAGGGTTAGTCGGGGAGCTGTTTTTT
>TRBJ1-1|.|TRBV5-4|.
CASSLLLGRMNTEAFF
TGTGCCAGCAGCTTGCTCCTCGGCAGGATGAACACTGAAGCTTTCTTT
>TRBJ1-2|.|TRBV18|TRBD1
CASSLGGQAGGYTF
TGTGCCAGCTCCCTCGGAGGACAGGCGGGTGGCTACACCTTC
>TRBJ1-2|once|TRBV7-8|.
CASSLDPPSGANYGYTF
TGTGCCAGCAGCTTAGACCCACCCTCCGGGGCTAACTATGGCTACACCTTC